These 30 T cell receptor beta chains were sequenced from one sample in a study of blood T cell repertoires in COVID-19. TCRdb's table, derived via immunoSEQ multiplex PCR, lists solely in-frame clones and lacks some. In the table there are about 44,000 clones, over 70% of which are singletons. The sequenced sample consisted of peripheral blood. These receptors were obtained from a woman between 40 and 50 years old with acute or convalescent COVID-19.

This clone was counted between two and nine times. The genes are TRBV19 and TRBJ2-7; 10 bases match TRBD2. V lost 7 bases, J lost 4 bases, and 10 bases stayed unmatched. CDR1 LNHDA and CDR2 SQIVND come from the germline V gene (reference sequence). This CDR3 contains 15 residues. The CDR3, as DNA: TGTGCCAGTATTATTAGCGGGGGGCAGGGATACGAGCAGTACTTC. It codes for CASIISGGQGYEQYF.

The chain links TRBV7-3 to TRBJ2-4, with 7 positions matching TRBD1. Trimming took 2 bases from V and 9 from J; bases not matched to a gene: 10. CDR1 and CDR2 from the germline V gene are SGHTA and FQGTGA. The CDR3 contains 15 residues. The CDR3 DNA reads TGTGCCAGCAGCTTAGGCCCGGGGACAGATCGCATTCAGTACTTC. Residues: CASSLGPGTDRIQYF.

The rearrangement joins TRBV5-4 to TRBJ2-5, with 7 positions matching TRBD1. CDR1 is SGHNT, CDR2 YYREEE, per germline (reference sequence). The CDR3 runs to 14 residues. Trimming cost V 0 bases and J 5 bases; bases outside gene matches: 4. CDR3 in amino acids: CASSLGQGVETQYF. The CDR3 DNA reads TGTGCCAGCAGCTTGGGGCAGGGGGTTGAGACCCAGTACTTC.

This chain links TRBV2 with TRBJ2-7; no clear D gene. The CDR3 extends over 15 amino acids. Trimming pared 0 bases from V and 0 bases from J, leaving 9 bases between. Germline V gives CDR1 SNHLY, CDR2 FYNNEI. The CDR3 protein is CASSEAGSLSYEQYF. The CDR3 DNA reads TGTGCCAGCAGTGAAGCTGGCAGTCTCTCCTACGAGCAGTACTTC.

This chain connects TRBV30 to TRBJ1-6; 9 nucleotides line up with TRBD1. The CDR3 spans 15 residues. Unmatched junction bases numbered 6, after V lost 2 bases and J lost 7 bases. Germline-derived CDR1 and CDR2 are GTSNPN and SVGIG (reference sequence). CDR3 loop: CAWSWDRVPNSPLHF. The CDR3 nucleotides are TGTGCCTGGAGTTGGGACAGGGTCCCCAATTCACCCCTCCACTTT.

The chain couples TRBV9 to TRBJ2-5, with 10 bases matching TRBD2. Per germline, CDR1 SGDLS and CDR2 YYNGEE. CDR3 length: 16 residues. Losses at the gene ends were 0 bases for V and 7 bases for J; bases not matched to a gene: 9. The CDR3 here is CASSVGTSGPSATQYF. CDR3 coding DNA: TGTGCCAGCAGCGTAGGGACTAGCGGCCCGTCAGCGACCCAGTACTTC.

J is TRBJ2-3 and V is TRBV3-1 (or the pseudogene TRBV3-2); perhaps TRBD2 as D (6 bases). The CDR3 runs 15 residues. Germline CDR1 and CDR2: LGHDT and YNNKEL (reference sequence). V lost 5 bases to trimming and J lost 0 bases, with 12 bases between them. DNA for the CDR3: TGTGCCAGCAGCTCCCGGGCGGGGAGCACAGATACGCAGTATTTT. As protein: CASSSRAGSTDTQYF.

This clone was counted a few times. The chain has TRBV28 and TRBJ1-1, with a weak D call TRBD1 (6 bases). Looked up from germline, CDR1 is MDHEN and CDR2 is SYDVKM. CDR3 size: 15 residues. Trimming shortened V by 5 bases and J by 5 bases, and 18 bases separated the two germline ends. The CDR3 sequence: CASSPVQGRSTEAFF. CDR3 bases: TGTGCCAGCAGTCCGGTACAGGGAAGGAGTACTGAAGCTTTCTTT.

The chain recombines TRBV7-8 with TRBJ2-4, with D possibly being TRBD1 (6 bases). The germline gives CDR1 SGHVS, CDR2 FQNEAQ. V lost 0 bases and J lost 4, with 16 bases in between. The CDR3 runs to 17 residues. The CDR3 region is CASSLARREDSKNIQYF. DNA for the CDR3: TGTGCCAGCAGCTTAGCGAGGAGAGAGGACAGTAAAAACATTCAGTACTTC.

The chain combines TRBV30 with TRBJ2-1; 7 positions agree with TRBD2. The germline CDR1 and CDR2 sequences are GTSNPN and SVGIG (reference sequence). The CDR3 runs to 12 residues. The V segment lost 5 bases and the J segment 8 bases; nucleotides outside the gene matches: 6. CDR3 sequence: CAWERGFDEQFF. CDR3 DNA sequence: TGTGCCTGGGAGCGGGGTTTCGATGAGCAGTTCTTC. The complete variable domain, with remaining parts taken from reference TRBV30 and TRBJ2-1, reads SQTIHQWPATLVQPVGSPLSLECTVEGTSNPNLYWYRQAAGRGLQLLFYSVGIGQISSEVPQNLSASRPQDRQFILSSKKLLLSDSGFYLCAWERGFDEQFFGPGTRLTVL.

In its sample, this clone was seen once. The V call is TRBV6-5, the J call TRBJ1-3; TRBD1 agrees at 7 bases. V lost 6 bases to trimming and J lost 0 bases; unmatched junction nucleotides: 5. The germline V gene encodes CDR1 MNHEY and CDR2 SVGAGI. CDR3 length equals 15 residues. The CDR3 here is CASRGQSYSGNTIYF. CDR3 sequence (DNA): TGTGCCAGCAGGGGACAGTCCTACTCTGGAAACACCATATATTTT.

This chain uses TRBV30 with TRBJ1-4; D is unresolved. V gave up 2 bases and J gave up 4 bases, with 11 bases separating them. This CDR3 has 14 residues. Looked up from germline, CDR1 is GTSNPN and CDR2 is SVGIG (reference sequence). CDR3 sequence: CAWSWVGSNEKLFF. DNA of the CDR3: TGTGCCTGGAGTTGGGTCGGGAGTAATGAAAAACTGTTTTTT.

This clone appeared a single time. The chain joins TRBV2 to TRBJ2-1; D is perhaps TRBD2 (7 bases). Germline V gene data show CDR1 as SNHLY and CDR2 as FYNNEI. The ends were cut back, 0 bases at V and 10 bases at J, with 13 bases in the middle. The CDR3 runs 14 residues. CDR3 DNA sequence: TGTGCCAGCAGTGAAGCGGGGGGGCGGTCCGAGCAGTTCTTC. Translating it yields CASSEAGGRSEQFF.

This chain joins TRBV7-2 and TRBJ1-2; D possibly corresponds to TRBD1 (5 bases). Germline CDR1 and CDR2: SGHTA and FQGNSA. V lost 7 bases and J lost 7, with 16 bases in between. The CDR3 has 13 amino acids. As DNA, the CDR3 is TGTGCCAGCAACGTACTCAGGGTATCTGGCTACACCTTC. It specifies CASNVLRVSGYTF.

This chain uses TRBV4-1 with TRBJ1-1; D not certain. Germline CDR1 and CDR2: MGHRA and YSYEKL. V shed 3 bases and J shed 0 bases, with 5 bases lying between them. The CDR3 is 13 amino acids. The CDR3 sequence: CASSQRVNTEAFF. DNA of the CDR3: TGCGCCAGCAGCCAGAGGGTGAACACTGAAGCTTTCTTT.

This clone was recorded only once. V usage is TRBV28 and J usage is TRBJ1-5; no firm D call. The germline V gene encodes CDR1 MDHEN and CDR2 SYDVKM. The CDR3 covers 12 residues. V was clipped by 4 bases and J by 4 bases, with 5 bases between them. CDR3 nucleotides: TGTGCCAGCAGTTCTTTGAATCAGCCCCAGCATTTT. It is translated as CASSSLNQPQHF.

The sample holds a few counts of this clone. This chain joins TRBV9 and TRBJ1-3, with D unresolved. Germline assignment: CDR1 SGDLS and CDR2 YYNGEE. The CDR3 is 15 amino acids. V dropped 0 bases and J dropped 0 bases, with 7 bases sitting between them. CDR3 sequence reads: CASSVEPASGNTIYF. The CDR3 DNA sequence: TGTGCCAGCAGCGTAGAGCCTGCCTCTGGAAACACCATATATTTT.

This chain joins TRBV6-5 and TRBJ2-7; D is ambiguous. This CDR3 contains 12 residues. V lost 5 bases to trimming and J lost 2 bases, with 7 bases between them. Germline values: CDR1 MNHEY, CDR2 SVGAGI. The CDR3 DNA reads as TGTGCCAGCAGTACAGTAACCTACGAGCAGTACTTC. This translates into CASSTVTYEQYF.

CDR3 DNA sequence: TGTGCCAGCAGCCTCGTAGTGGGAGACTATGGCTACACCTTC. This sequence encodes CASSLVVGDYGYTF. The V and J genes are TRBV7-8 and TRBJ1-2; D is uncertain. V was trimmed by 5 bases and J by 3 bases, leaving 13 bases between them. Germline V gene lookup returns CDR1 SGHVS and CDR2 FQNEAQ. There are 14 residues in the CDR3.

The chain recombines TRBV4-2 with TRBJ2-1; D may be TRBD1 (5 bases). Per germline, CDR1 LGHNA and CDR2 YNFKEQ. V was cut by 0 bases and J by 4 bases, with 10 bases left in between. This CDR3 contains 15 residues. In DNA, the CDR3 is TGTGCCAGCAGCCAAGAGCCAGGGCCATACAATGAGCAGTTCTTC. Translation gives CASSQEPGPYNEQFF.

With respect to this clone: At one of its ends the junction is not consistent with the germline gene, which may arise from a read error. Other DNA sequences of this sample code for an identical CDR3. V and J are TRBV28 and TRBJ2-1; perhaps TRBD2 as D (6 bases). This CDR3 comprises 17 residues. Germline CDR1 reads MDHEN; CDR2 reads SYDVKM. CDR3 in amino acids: CASSFPGLSSSYNEQFF. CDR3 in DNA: TGCGCCAGCAGTTTTCCCGGACTATCGAGCTCCTACAATGAGCAGTTCTTC.

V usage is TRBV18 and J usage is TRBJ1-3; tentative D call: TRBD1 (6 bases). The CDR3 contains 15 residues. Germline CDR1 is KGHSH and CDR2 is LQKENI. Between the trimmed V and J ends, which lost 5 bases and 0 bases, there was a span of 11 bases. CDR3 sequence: CASSTGTTSGNTIYF. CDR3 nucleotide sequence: TGTGCCAGCTCAACCGGGACAACCTCTGGAAACACCATATATTTT.

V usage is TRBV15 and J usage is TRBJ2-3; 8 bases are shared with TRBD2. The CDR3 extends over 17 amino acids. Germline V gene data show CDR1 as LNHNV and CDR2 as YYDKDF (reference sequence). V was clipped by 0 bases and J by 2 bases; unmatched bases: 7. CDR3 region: CATSRDIGGRYTDTQYF. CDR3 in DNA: TGTGCCACCAGCAGAGATATCGGCGGGAGGTACACAGATACGCAGTATTTT.

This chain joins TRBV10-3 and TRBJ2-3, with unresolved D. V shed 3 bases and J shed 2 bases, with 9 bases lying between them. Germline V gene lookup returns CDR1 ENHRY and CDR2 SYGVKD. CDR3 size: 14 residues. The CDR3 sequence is CAISDQVDTDTQYF. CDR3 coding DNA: TGTGCCATCAGTGATCAGGTAGACACAGATACGCAGTATTTT.

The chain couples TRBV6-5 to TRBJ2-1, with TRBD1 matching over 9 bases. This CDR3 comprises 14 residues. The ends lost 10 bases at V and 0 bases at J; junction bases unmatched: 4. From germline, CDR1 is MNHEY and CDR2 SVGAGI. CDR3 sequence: CATGQGISYNEQFF. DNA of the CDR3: TGTGCCACAGGACAGGGGATCTCCTACAATGAGCAGTTCTTC.

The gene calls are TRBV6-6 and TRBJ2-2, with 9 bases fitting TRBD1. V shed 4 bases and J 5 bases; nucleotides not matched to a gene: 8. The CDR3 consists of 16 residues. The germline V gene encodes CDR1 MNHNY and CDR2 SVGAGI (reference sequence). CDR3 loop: CASSSETGGGTGELFF. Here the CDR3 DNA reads TGTGCCAGCAGTTCCGAGACAGGGGGAGGGACCGGGGAGCTGTTTTTT.

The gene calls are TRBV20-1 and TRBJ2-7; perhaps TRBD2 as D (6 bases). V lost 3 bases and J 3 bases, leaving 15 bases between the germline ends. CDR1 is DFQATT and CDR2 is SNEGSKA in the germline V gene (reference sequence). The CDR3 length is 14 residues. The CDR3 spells CSASHRGTLYEQYF. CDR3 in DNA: TGCAGTGCTAGTCACCGCGGGACCCTCTACGAGCAGTACTTC.

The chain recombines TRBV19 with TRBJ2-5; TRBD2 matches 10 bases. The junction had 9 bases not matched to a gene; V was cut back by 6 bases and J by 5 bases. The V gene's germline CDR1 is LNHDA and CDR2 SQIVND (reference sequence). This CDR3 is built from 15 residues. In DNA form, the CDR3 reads TGTGCCAGTAGAGCTAGCGGGGGTGCTCTGGAGACCCAGTACTTC. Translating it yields CASRASGGALETQYF. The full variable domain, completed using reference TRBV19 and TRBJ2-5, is DGGITQSPKYLFRKEGQNVTLSCEQNLNHDAMYWYRQDPGQGLRLIYYSQIVNDFQKGDIAEGYSVSREKKESFPLTVTSAQKNPTAFYLCASRASGGALETQYFGPGTRLLVL.

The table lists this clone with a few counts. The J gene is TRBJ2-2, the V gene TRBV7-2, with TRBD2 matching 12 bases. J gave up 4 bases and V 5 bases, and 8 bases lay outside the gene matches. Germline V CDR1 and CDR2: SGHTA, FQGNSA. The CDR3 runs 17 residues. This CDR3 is CASSPGLAGGPTGELFF. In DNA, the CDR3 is TGTGCCAGCAGCCCAGGCCTAGCGGGGGGGCCCACCGGGGAGCTGTTTTTT. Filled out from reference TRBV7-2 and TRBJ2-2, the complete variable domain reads GAGVSQSPSNKVTEKGKDVELRCDPISGHTALYWYRQSLGQGLEFLIYFQGNSAPDKSGLPSDRFSAERTGGSVSTLTIQRTQQEDSAVYLCASSPGLAGGPTGELFFGEGSRLTVL.

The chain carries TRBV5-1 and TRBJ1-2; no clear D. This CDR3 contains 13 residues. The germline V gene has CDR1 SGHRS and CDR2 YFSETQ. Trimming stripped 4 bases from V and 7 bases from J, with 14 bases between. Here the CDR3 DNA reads TGCGCCAGCAGCCTGGAGGGAGGGTTTGGCTACACCTTC. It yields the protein CASSLEGGFGYTF.